This TCR beta chain was captured by sequencing in a study of cytomegalovirus exposure and HLA in healthy donors. Findings and limits, study-wide: Cytomegalovirus association was assigned to about 150 TCR beta chains. As confirmed in vitro, three CMV-associated chains were specific for CMV antigens.

V was pared by 3 bases and J by 6 bases, with 13 bases between. The CDR3 covers 13 residues. Germline V gene data show CDR1 as SGHRS and CDR2 as YFSETQ. Those who donated were healthy bone marrow donors. Vbeta (60) and Jbeta (13) primers were used in the PCR. TCRdb's table, derived via immunoSEQ multiplex PCR, lists solely in-frame clones and lacks some. The data show some 120,000 clones, approximately 75% seen once. Comments on this clone: What it binds is unknown.

The receptor comes from a man younger than 45 in good health and CMV-seronegative. The specimen was PBMCs. The genes are TRBV5-1 and TRBJ2-7, with D possibly TRBD2 on 5 matching bases. The CDR3 spells CASSSGLSTEQYF. The CDR3 DNA is TGCGCCAGCAGCTCTGGACTTTCGACCGAGCAGTACTTC.